The sequence of this T cell receptor (beta chain) was determined in a study of CD8 T cells in ankylosing spondylitis (dated by TCRdb to about 2017). General notes on the study: To find TCR variants linked to disease, the study profiled T cell receptor beta repertoires in ankylosing spondylitis patients and healthy donors. Peripheral blood samples were taken, and synovial fluid was additionally collected from ankylosing spondylitis patients. The full study cohort comprised around 25 ankylosing spondylitis patients and roughly 100 healthy donors. Results and caveats for the whole study, not just this receptor: According to the report, matched synovial fluid samples from ankylosing spondylitis patients were significantly enriched for the disease-linked clones. The disease-linked clones showed a CD8+ phenotype and occurred at relatively low frequencies in peripheral blood. Some TCR beta motif variants had previously been reported in synovial fluid and blood of reactive arthritis patients, which suggested common disease-initiation mechanisms. A TCR beta motif made up of several highly homologous amino acid variants appeared to be characteristic of blood from ankylosing spondylitis patients.

This clonotype was seen a handful of times. Its antigen target is currently unknown. The input lacks base qualities; no much larger clone sits a single base away. The sequencing machine was an Illumina HiSeq 2500. Quantitative 5'-RACE with molecular barcodes was the method used to prepare the TCR beta libraries. On the study's bioinformatics: To identify disease-linked TCR variants, a new computational method was used, one built on a probabilistic model of VDJ rearrangement. TCRdb passed the public sequencing reads through fastp at Q25 and MiXCR, retaining productive beta sequences. Merged by CDR3 protein, the rows form single entries marked with the most common genes and DNA. The V and J calls and clone size are TCRdb's, not the authors'. This sample comprises 380,000 or so distinct CDR3 sequences, 20% of them detected only once. The ten largest clones capture about an eighth of the sample. The germline V and J ends show losses of 4 bases and 5 bases respectively, and no gene match explains 6 bases of the junction. Reading from cysteine to phenylalanine, the CDR3 counts 15 amino acids. This entry keeps only the CDR3 DNA: 45 bases, framed from base 1. CDR1 and CDR2, per the germline V gene (reference sequence), are PRHDT and FYEKMQ.

The V and J genes are TRBV13 and TRBJ2-2; 8 of the junction bases match TRBD1. This sequence originates from a male donor with ankylosing spondylitis or in good health (not recorded which). Sequences were obtained from blood, either unsorted or a sorted T cell fraction (not recorded which). The nucleotide sequence is TGTGCCAGCAGCTATACGACAGGGGAGACCGGGGAGCTGTTTTTT. Its amino acids are CASSYTTGETGELFF.